This T cell receptor (beta chain) was identified during a study of identical twins. There are 12 residues in the CDR3. V was pared by 8 bases and J by 8 bases, with 15 bases between. Germline V lookup: CDR1 MDHEN, CDR2 SYDVKM. TCRdb fed the 5' RACE reads into MiXCR, producing one record per CDR3 protein. The repertoire holds fewer than 650,000 distinct CDR3 sequences, around a tenth seen once, with approximately 3.2% in the top ten. These data also featured in a second study, about yellow fever vaccine responses in identical twins.

V is TRBV28 and J is TRBJ1-2; D gene ambiguous. Specimen: PBMCs. The sequence came from a woman aged 18 to 35 in good health. Here the CDR3 reads CASAGSGSGYTF. CDR3 DNA sequence: TGTGCCAGCGCGGGTTCAGGTAGCGGCTACACCTTC.